A single TCR beta chain is shown here with its context. Its antigen remains undetermined. Base-call qualities are not available, and no considerably larger clone is one nucleotide away. This sample was included in a study of long-term antiretroviral therapy in people with HIV (dated by TCRdb to between 2021 and 2024). Regarding the research as a whole: The earliest samples were collected about a decade before the 2015 WHO recommendation for immediate ART, when ART was typically delayed until CD4 counts fell. Among the approximately 27 participants with HIV, eleven to twelve were female. No cross-contamination during QIAcube processing turned up in test extractions that ran a monoclonal T-cell line alongside 33 polyclonal samples. The cohort contributed 150 to 200 cryopreserved PBMC samples from 30 adults with confirmed HIV infection, collected serially over a mean of around six years (range 1-12). Whether ART initiation and durable HIV suppression were associated with changes in peripheral blood TRB repertoire composition and diversity was tested in a retrospective serial study.

Inclusion was restricted to participants for whom at least one PBMC sample before ART initiation and at least two post-ART samples were available. Treatment was received in the United States of America by all participants with HIV. Before DNA extraction, cryopreserved samples of roughly 0.85-11 million PBMC were thawed and then washed. At the time of the earliest PBMC sample, participants with HIV were aged between about 20 and 55 years. PBMC samples were contributed by each participant from 1-4 timepoints before ART initiation and 2-8 timepoints after ART initiation, with a median of 7 samples. Serial HIV viral load, CD4+ T-cell count, ART history and demographic data were obtained for every participant. Using a Qiagen kit on a QIAcube, genomic DNA was extracted from unsorted PBMC, with samples processed in batches of 12. The immunoSEQ hsTCRB v3.0 assay was used at survey level resolution to sequence the TRB variable region. The targeted TRB sequencing depth was about 35,000-55,000 T-cell genomes per sample. An Illumina MiSeq with a v3 150-cycle kit was used to sequence the pooled TRB libraries. The paper's data handling went like this. Repertoire analysis was run in R within a reproducible Nextflow workflow that covered QC, data transformation and analysis. Custom analyses were implemented in LymphoSeq2, an R package for AIRR-Seq data exploration. A few samples that yielded fewer than 5000 total TRB sequences were excluded, so that under 200 HIV repertoires were analyzed. Among the approximately 190 retained HIV repertoires, some 60 were collected before ART initiation and some 130 after ART initiation. Repertoires were downsampled to 5000 TRB nucleotide sequences, and summary statistics were averaged over 100 downsampling iterations. Only TRB sequences with CDR3 regions of at least seven amino acids were retained for analysis. Diversity was assessed using a clonality score derived from Shannon entropy and using the Gini coefficient. In the repertoire networks, any two of the top 5000 CDR3 amino acid sequences were linked whenever the two sequences differed by an edit distance of one. For TRB CDR3 amino acid sequences, GLIPH2 was used to predict antigen specificity groups and MHC restriction. CDR3 amino acid sequences were matched against VDJdb and McPAS-TCR to flag known CMV, EBV, HIV or tissue antigen associations. Pre-ART, post-ART and control groups were compared with Wilcoxon signed-rank tests and Holm-Bonferroni correction. TCRdb carries this immuneACCESS record with in-frame sequences only. Its versions omit some clonotypes, under half of them owing to an unresolved V gene in the studies checked, with the rest unexplained. V, J and clone size were drawn from that table, and D and trimming were deduced from the DNA. The table for this sample lists tens of thousands of clones; roughly nine tenths of them were counted only once. The ten largest clones represent more than 0.8% of the sample.

The CDR3 spans 13 residues, from the cysteine through the phenylalanine. Left in the record is the CDR3 DNA by itself, 39 bases read in frame from the first base. CDR1 and CDR2 are read off the germline V gene as SGHDT and YYEEEE. V is cut by 2 bases and J by 1 base, and the space between the germline ends is 6 bases. Points the paper makes about the study in general: Because pre-ART samples had limited cell numbers, profiling was done on unsorted PBMC rather than on sorted CD4+ and CD8+ T cells. Since PBMC availability was limited, sequencing covered only the TCR beta chain, with no alpha chain pairing. A significant increase in TRB diversity was found to be associated with ART initiation, although TRB diversity was observed to remain significantly below that of transplant donor controls even after long-term ART. The samples span the years 2004 to 2017, and the ART regimens used at that time may not be as effective as current regimens. The repertoire was dominated across all time points by expanded TRB clones identified before ART initiation, although this dominance was seen to fluctuate and to decrease in many PLHIV after ART. Inferences about post-ART repertoire changes were limited because no data were available on ART adherence, viral resistance or therapy changes. CDR3 length ranges in HIV repertoires were narrower than in controls, and network structure suggested an antigen-experienced repertoire with only a slight naive shift after ART.

The rearrangement joined TRBV5-6 to TRBJ1-1, with the identity of the D gene unclear. The sequencing here drew on unsorted PBMCs, taken 2 years after starting antiretroviral therapy. The TCR originated in a man aged 50 or older with HIV. The nucleotide sequence reads as follows: TGTGCCAGCAGCTTCGATCGGAACACTGAAGCTTTCTTT. It translates as CASSFDRNTEAFF.